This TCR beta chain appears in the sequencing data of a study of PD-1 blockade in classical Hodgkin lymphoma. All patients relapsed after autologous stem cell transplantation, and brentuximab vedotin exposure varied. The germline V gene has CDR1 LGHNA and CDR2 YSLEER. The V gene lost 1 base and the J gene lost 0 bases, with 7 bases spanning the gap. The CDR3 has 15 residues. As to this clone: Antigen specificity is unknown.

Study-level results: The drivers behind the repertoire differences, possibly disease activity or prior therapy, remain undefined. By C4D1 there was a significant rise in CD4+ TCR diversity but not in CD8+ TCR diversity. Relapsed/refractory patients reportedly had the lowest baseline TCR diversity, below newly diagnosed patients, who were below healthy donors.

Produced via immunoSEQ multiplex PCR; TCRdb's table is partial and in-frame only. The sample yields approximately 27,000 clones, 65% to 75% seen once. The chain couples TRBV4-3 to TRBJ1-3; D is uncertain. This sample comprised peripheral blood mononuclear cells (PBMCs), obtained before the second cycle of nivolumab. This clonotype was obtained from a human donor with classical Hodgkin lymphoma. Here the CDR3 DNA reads TGCGCCAGCAGCCAAGCACACACCTCTGGAAACACCATATATTTT. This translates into CASSQAHTSGNTIYF.